These 7 T cell receptor beta chains originate from one sample sequenced in a study of T cell repertoires in cytomegalovirus infection. TCRdb redid the calling of the reads with MiXCR, one entry per CDR3 protein. The sample lists 170,000 or so distinct CDR3 sequences; approximately 17% were seen once. Sequencing input: CD8+ T cells from PBMCs. These receptors were obtained from a human donor in good health (CMV status not recorded). Some clones in this sample may be carry-over from other donors' samples.

The chain uses TRBV30 and TRBJ1-3; 8 positions match TRBD1. The V segment lost 5 bases and the J segment 5 bases; nucleotides outside the gene matches: 5. Germline V CDR1 and CDR2: GTSNPN, SVGIG (reference sequence). The CDR3 length is 13 residues. The DNA of the CDR3 is TGTGCCTGGGTTGGACAGGGACGAAACACCATATATTTT. Its protein product is CAWVGQGRNTIYF.

This clonotype was observed a few times. The genes are TRBV6-5 and TRBJ2-5, with 10 bases that match TRBD2. J gave up 1 base and V 0 bases, and 5 bases lay outside the gene matches. Per the germline V gene, CDR1 is MNHEY and CDR2 is SVGAGI. CDR3 length equals 17 residues. CDR3 region: CASSYSYSGGLQETQYF. In nucleotides, the CDR3 is TGTGCCAGCAGTTACTCGTATAGCGGGGGGCTCCAAGAGACCCAGTACTTC.

The V gene is TRBV7-9, the J gene TRBJ2-2, with 8 bases that match TRBD2. With V trimmed by 4 bases and J by 1 base, 5 bases remained unmatched. Germline values: CDR1 SEHNR, CDR2 FQNEAQ (reference sequence). The CDR3 is 16 residues long. The CDR3 protein is CASSSPAGGNTGELFF. In DNA, the CDR3 is TGTGCCAGCAGCTCCCCGGCGGGGGGGAACACCGGGGAGCTGTTTTTT.

The V call is TRBV7-6, the J call TRBJ2-7; 7 bases map to TRBD1. This CDR3 spans 14 amino acids. V was pared by 1 base and J by 5 bases, with 5 bases of the junction left unmatched. Per the germline V gene, CDR1 is SGHVS and CDR2 is FNYEAQ. The CDR3 spells CASSLGDRADEQYF. Here the CDR3 DNA reads TGTGCCAGCAGCTTAGGCGACAGGGCTGACGAGCAGTACTTC.

This clonotype occurred a few times. For the CDR3, the DNA is TGTGCCAGCAGCTTAGTAAGCTTCTACAACGAGCAGTACTTC. It encodes CASSLVSFYNEQYF. The rearrangement joins TRBV11-2 to TRBJ2-7; D remains ambiguous. Germline CDR1 reads SGHAT; CDR2 reads FQNNGV. Trimming took 1 base from V and 5 from J, leaving 12 bases between them. The CDR3 is 14 residues long.

The chain carries TRBV29-1 and TRBJ2-7; 7 bases line up with TRBD1. The V gene end was trimmed by 8 bases and the J gene end by 0 bases; junction bases not matched to a gene: 10. The CDR3 runs 14 residues. Per germline, CDR1 SQVTM and CDR2 ANQGSEA. The CDR3 nucleotides are TGCAGCATTACCGGGACAGACGACTCCTACGAGCAGTACTTC. Amino acids: CSITGTDDSYEQYF.

Written as DNA, the CDR3 is TGTGCCAGCAGTTACACCTCCCGTACTTCTAACTATGGCTACACCTTC. Translation: CASSYTSRTSNYGYTF. This rearrangement joins TRBV6-5 to TRBJ1-2; D call uncertain. Germline V CDR1 and CDR2: MNHEY, SVGAGI. The ends were cut back, 2 bases at V and 0 bases at J, with 13 bases in the middle. This CDR3 region has 16 residues.